This record covers a single T cell receptor beta chain. The data were taken from a study of blood T cell repertoires in COVID-19. The J segment lost 8 bases and the V segment lost 7 bases, leaving 7 bases of the junction unmatched. CDR3 length: 11 residues. CDR1 and CDR2 from the germline V gene are DFQATT and SNEGSKA (reference sequence). The repertoire was sequenced with immunoSEQ multiplex PCR; TCRdb's copy has only in-frame clones and lacks some. This sample has a few hundred thousand clones, with around 90% found just once. This chain uses TRBV20-1 with TRBJ1-1; 7 bases agree with TRBD1. The sequence derives from a woman aged 40-49 years with COVID-19, enrolled during active disease. The sample consisted of peripheral blood. This chain's CDR3 is CSGIRDSEAFF. CDR3 nucleotide sequence: TGCAGTGGAATCCGGGACAGCGAAGCTTTCTTT.